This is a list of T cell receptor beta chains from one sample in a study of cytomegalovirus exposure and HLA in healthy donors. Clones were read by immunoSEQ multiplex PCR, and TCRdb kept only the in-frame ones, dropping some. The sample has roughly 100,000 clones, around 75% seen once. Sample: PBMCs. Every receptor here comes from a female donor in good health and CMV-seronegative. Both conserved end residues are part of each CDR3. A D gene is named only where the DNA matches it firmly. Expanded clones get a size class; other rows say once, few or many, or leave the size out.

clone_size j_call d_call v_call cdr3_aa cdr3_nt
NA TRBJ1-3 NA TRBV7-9 CASSPQGGSGNTIYF TGTGCCAGCAGCCCTCAGGGAGGCTCTGGAAACACCATATATTTT
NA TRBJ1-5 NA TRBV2 CASSGGAAAQHF TGTGCCAGCAGTGGAGGTGCCGCAGCCCAGCATTTT
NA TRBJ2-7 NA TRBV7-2 CASSFGRETYEQYF TGTGCCAGCAGCTTTGGGCGGGAAACCTACGAGCAGTACTTC
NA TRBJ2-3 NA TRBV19 CASRPAGTDTQYF TGTGCCAGTCGACCCGCGGGCACAGATACGCAGTATTTT
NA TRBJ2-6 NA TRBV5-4 CASSLDGSGANVLTF TGTGCCAGCAGCTTGGACGGCTCTGGGGCCAACGTCCTGACTTTC
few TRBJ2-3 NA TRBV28 CASTLFGRGDTQYF TGTGCCAGCACTCTGTTCGGGAGAGGAGATACGCAGTATTTT
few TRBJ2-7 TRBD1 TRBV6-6 CASSKRRQGTDEQYF TGTGCCAGCAGTAAGCGCCGACAGGGAACGGACGAGCAGTACTTC
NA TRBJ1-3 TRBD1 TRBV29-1 CSVRDRGSSGNTIYF TGCAGCGTACGGGACAGGGGAAGCTCTGGAAACACCATATATTTT
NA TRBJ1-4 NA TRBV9 CASSPRGNSEKLFF TGTGCCAGCAGCCCGAGGGGGAATAGTGAAAAACTGTTTTTT
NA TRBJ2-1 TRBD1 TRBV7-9 CASSSTGQGGNEQFF TGTGCCAGCAGCTCCACCGGACAGGGGGGCAATGAGCAGTTCTTC
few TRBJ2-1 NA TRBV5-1 CASSFTGPMGQFF TGCGCCAGCAGCTTTACAGGCCCCATGGGGCAGTTCTTC
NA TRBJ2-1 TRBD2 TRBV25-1 CASSGTSGSSYNEQFF TGTGCCAGCAGTGGAACTAGCGGTAGCTCCTACAATGAGCAGTTCTTC
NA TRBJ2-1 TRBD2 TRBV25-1 CASSTRLAGGGVHNEQFF TGTGCCAGCAGTACGAGACTAGCGGGAGGCGGAGTCCACAATGAGCAGTTCTTC
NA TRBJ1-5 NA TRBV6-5 CASSELQGGRPQHF TGTGCCAGCAGTGAACTCCAGGGAGGTAGGCCCCAGCATTTT
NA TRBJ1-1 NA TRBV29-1 CSVTAYTEAFF TGCAGCGTTACAGCTTACACTGAAGCTTTCTTT
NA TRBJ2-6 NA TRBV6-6 CASTRSSGANVLTF TGTGCCAGCACTAGGAGCTCTGGGGCCAACGTCCTGACTTTC
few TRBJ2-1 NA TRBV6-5 CASSTRTTHNEQFF TGTGCCAGCAGTACTCGGACAACCCACAATGAGCAGTTCTTC
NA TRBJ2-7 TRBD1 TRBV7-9 CASSFYRGPHEQYF TGTGCCAGCAGCTTCTACAGGGGCCCCCACGAGCAGTACTTC
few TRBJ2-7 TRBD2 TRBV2 CASTEDYAGGLLQEQYF TGTGCCAGCACCGAGGACTACGCGGGAGGCTTATTGCAAGAGCAGTACTTC
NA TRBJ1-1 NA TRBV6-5 CASNTGDGAFF TGTGCCAGCAACACAGGAGATGGAGCTTTCTTT
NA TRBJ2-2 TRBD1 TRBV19 CASSIPRGQDTGELFF TGTGCCAGTAGTATACCAAGGGGGCAGGACACCGGGGAGCTGTTTTTT
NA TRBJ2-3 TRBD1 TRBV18 CASSRNRGFSTDTQYF TGTGCCAGCTCCCGAAACAGGGGCTTTAGCACAGATACGCAGTATTTT